This TCR beta chain was sequenced in a study of T-cell memory formation after mild COVID-19. In TCRdb, the 5' RACE reads were re-called with MiXCR into one record per CDR3 protein. The repertoire includes tens of thousands of distinct CDR3 sequences, 16% of them detected once, and 25% to 35% sits in the top ten. This clonotype showed up just a few times. This TCR was sampled from an adult woman who had mild COVID-19 (a few samples of this study predate the infection). Cell type and time point are not known. Sequencing input: PBMCs or a T cell subset sorted from them (not recorded which).

CDR3 DNA: TGTGCCAGCAGGCCGACGGGCCACTTCAATGAGCAGTTCTTC. It translates to CASRPTGHFNEQFF. This rearrangement joins TRBV7-9 to TRBJ2-1; D remains unclear. Germline CDR1 SEHNR, CDR2 FQNEAQ (reference sequence). V lost 6 bases to trimming and J lost 6 bases, with 15 bases between them. The CDR3 covers 14 residues.